These T cell receptor beta chains were read from a single sample in a study of response to subunit inactivated influenza vaccine. TCRdb reprocessed the RT-PCR reads via MiXCR and lists one record per CDR3 protein. The sample yields more than 400,000 distinct CDR3 sequences, approximately 10% seen once. The source was PBMCs from blood, collected roughly 47 days after vaccination. These receptors originate from a man in his forties or fifties who received an inactivated influenza vaccine. CDR3s include the opening cysteine and the closing phenylalanine or tryptophan. Fields, in order: V gene, J gene, D gene, clone size, CDR3 protein, CDR3 DNA. D genes are given only for firm matches. Size is omitted from some rows. Given values are once, few, many or a class for expanded clones.

TRBV20-1	TRBJ1-1	TRBD1	few	CSARLQGYTEAFF	TGCAGTGCTAGGTTACAGGGGTACACTGAAGCTTTCTTT
TRBV5-1	TRBJ2-7	TRBD1	-	CASSVPGQTYEQYF	TGCGCCAGCAGCGTTCCGGGACAGACTTACGAGCAGTACTTC
TRBV27	TRBJ2-6	TRBD1	few	CASSYGTGGSGANVLTF	TGTGCCAGCAGTTACGGGACAGGGGGTTCTGGGGCCAACGTCCTGACTTTC
TRBV29-1	TRBJ1-1	TRBD1	-	CSARQGGGGTEAFF	TGCAGCGCCAGACAGGGAGGGGGTGGTACTGAAGCTTTCTTT
TRBV7-9	TRBJ1-1	-	few	CASSNPGGQRITEAFF	TGTGCCAGCAGCAACCCAGGAGGACAGAGAATCACTGAAGCTTTCTTT
TRBV9	TRBJ1-2	-	-	CASSPHSNPEAGYTF	TGTGCCAGCAGCCCACATTCGAACCCTGAAGCCGGCTACACCTTC
TRBV5-8	TRBJ2-2	TRBD1	many	CASSRGQGGTGAGELFF	TGTGCCAGCAGCCGAGGACAGGGAGGAACGGGGGCCGGGGAGCTGTTTTTT
TRBV5-1	TRBJ2-7	-	few	CASSSRPRGGNYEQYF	TGCGCCAGCAGCTCGCGGCCTAGGGGCGGAAACTACGAGCAGTACTTC
TRBV18	TRBJ2-7	-	-	CASSPRLPAQQAYEQYF	TGTGCCAGCTCACCACGGCTCCCTGCCCAGCAGGCCTACGAGCAGTACTTC
TRBV6-2/TRBV6-3	TRBJ2-7	TRBD1	-	CASSYAGGRFYEQYF	TGTGCCAGCAGTTACGCAGGGGGCCGTTTCTACGAGCAGTACTTC
TRBV11-1	TRBJ1-3	TRBD1	-	CASSKSGQGALSGNTIYF	TGTGCCAGCAGCAAGTCGGGACAGGGAGCCCTCTCTGGAAACACCATATATTTT
TRBV11-2	TRBJ1-2	-	few	CASSLGSGLRPGGYTF	TGTGCCAGCAGCTTAGGTTCTGGACTCAGGCCTGGTGGCTACACCTTC
TRBV14	TRBJ2-3	-	many	CAGSSQYF	TGTGCGGGGAGCTCACAGTATTTT
TRBV7-2	TRBJ1-1	-	many	CASSLVRGQNTEAFF	TGTGCCAGCAGCTTAGTCCGGGGTCAGAACACTGAAGCTTTCTTT
TRBV3-1	TRBJ2-1	TRBD2	-	CASSQTAGGPTYNEQFF	TGTGCCAGCAGCCAAACCGCGGGGGGGCCCACCTACAATGAGCAGTTCTTC
TRBV20-1	TRBJ2-5	TRBD2	-	CSAVAGSLEETQYF	TGCAGTGCTGTAGCGGGGAGCCTGGAGGAGACCCAGTACTTC
TRBV24-1	TRBJ2-2	-	-	CATSMIGVDTGELFF	TGTGCCACCAGTATGATCGGGGTGGACACCGGGGAGCTGTTTTTT
TRBV10-3	TRBJ2-7	-	-	CAISDSAALSYEQYF	TGTGCCATCAGTGATTCAGCGGCACTCTCCTACGAGCAGTACTTC
TRBV7-6	TRBJ1-1	TRBD1	few	CASSLDLTGAEAFF	TGTGCCAGCAGCTTAGATTTGACAGGGGCTGAAGCTTTCTTT
TRBV4-1	TRBJ1-6	-	few	CASSLPGVPPLHF	TGCGCCAGCAGCCTCCCAGGAGTACCACCCCTCCACTTT
TRBV20-1	TRBJ1-4	-	few	CSARGSREKLFF	TGCAGTGCTCGGGGTTCGCGGGAAAAACTGTTTTTT
TRBV6-1	TRBJ1-2	TRBD1	few	CASRPGTGGWWNYGYTF	TGTGCCAGCAGACCGGGGACAGGGGGTTGGTGGAACTATGGCTACACCTTC
TRBV6-2/TRBV6-3	TRBJ2-7	-	-	CASSYHGGYEQYF	TGTGCCAGCAGTTACCACGGAGGCTACGAGCAGTACTTC
TRBV28	TRBJ2-7	-	few	CASSFAGEIYEQYF	TGTGCCAGCAGTTTTGCGGGTGAAATCTACGAGCAGTACTTC
TRBV6-1	TRBJ2-1	TRBD2	-	CASRRTSGGARADEQFF	TGTGCCAGCAGACGGACTAGCGGGGGGGCCAGGGCGGATGAGCAGTTCTTC
TRBV2	TRBJ1-2	-	-	CASSEDRDAYGYTF	TGTGCCAGCAGTGAAGACCGCGACGCCTATGGCTACACCTTC
TRBV11-2	TRBJ2-7	-	many	CASSFRASYEQYF	TGTGCCAGCAGCTTCCGAGCCTCCTACGAGCAGTACTTC
TRBV4-3	TRBJ2-7	-	few	CASSQAQSISYEQYF	TGCGCCAGCAGCCAAGCACAGTCTATCTCCTACGAGCAGTACTTC
TRBV20-1	TRBJ2-1	TRBD2	few	CSARIQRDRNEQFF	TGCAGTGCTAGAATACAGCGGGATCGGAATGAGCAGTTCTTC
TRBV15	TRBJ2-7	-	-	CATSTGIGYEQYF	TGTGCCACCAGCACCGGAATTGGCTACGAGCAGTACTTC
TRBV6-5	TRBJ2-3	-	many	CASSSPGPDTQYF	TGTGCCAGCAGTTCCCCCGGGCCAGATACGCAGTATTTT
TRBV6-1	TRBJ2-7	-	many	CAGSTFGYEQYF	TGTGCCGGGTCTACCTTTGGCTACGAGCAGTACTTC
TRBV20-1	TRBJ2-5	-	few	CSARGGGTQETQYF	TGCAGTGCTAGAGGTGGGGGGACACAAGAGACCCAGTACTTC
TRBV20-1	TRBJ2-3	TRBD2	-	CSAGLAGATDTQYF	TGCAGTGCTGGACTAGCGGGGGCAACAGATACGCAGTATTTT
TRBV10-3	TRBJ2-1	-	-	CAIRQGNEQFF	TGTGCCATCCGGCAGGGCAATGAGCAGTTCTTC
TRBV5-1	TRBJ2-2	-	few	CASSRDPTLMNTGELFF	TGCGCCAGCAGCAGGGACCCAACCCTTATGAACACCGGGGAGCTGTTTTTT
TRBV12-3/TRBV12-4	TRBJ2-7	TRBD1	many	CASSLVDRGFYEQYF	TGTGCCAGCAGTTTAGTTGACAGGGGATTCTACGAGCAGTACTTC
TRBV7-9	TRBJ2-1	-	many	CASSSYLLEQFF	TGTGCCAGCAGCTCCTACCTGCTTGAGCAGTTCTTC
TRBV6-5	TRBJ2-2	-	few	CASSYYSRVNTGELFF	TGTGCCAGCAGTTACTACTCTCGGGTCAACACCGGGGAGCTGTTTTTT
TRBV6-5	TRBJ2-7	TRBD2	few	CASSYNRGEASHF	TGTGCCAGCAGTTACAATCGGGGGGAGGCGTCGCACTTC